The clone carrying this T cell receptor (beta chain) occurred many times. Every ophthalmopathy donor presented moderate-to-severe activity, CAS ≥3, NOSPECS ≥4 and duration under 3 months. Other autoimmune diseases, uncontrolled infections, pregnancy or lactation excluded patients from enrollment. Clinical symptoms, serum thyroxine, TRAb, thyroid ultrasound and orbital computed tomography formed the basis of diagnosis. From fresh peripheral blood, roughly 9.3 ml in volume, the PBMCs were obtained. RNA transcripts yielded amplified TCR beta CDR3 regions. RT-PCR with HTBI primers came first, then second-round multiplex PCR. One entry per CDR3 protein results from TCRdb running MiXCR on the multiplex PCR reads. The data hold 220,000 or so distinct CDR3 sequences, with approximately 21% observed a single time. These data belong to a study of Graves' ophthalmopathy and Graves' hyperthyroidism. The sequence came from a woman in her forties or fifties with Graves' ophthalmopathy. Sequenced sample: peripheral blood.

CDR3 DNA sequence: TGCAGTGCTAGAGAGCGGGAGGATGGCTACACCTTC. This sequence encodes CSAREREDGYTF. This chain uses TRBV20-1 with TRBJ1-2; no firm D call. The ends were cut back, 0 bases at V and 6 bases at J, with 8 bases in the middle. The CDR3 loop spans 12 amino acids. In germline, CDR1 is DFQATT, CDR2 SNEGSKA (reference sequence).